This T cell receptor beta chain was sequenced for a study of T cell repertoires in cytomegalovirus infection. Per the germline V gene, CDR1 is SGHDT and CDR2 is YYEEEE. The CDR3 is 19 amino acids. The V gene lost 4 bases and the J gene lost 3 bases, with 26 bases spanning the gap. Study-wide points: The response measured ex vivo was dominated by TCR beta clonotypes (HLA-C-restricted and CMV-specific).

This clonotype came up a few times. The antigen remains undetermined. Via MiXCR, TCRdb re-called the reads, giving one row per CDR3 protein. Of roughly 760,000 distinct CDR3 sequences listed, 35% to 45% are singletons. The TCR sequence derives from a human donor in good health (CMV status not recorded). Some clones in this sample may be carry-over from other donors' samples. The V call is TRBV5-6, the J call TRBJ2-4; weak D call: TRBD1 (6 bases). Sequences were obtained from PBMCs. The chain's CDR3 is CASSGGEQRNQRDKNIQYF. Written as DNA, the CDR3 is TGTGCCAGCAGCGGGGGCGAGCAGCGGAACCAACGAGACAAAAACATTCAGTACTTC.